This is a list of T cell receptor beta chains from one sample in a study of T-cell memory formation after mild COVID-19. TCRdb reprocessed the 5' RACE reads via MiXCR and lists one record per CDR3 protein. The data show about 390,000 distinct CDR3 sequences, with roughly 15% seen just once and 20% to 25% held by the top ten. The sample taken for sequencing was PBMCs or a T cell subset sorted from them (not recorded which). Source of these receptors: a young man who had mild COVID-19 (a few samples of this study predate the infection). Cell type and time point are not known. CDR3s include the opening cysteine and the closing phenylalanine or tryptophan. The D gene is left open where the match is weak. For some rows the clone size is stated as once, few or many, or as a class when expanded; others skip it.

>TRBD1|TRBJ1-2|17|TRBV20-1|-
TGCAGTGCTAGCCCGAACGCGGACAGGGGAATCTCCTATGGCTACACCTTC
CSASPNADRGISYGYTF
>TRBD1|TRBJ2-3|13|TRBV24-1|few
TGTGCCACCAGTGGACAGGGCTCAGATACGCAGTATTTT
CATSGQGSDTQYF
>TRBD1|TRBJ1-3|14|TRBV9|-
TGTGCCAGCAGCGCCGACAGGGGAGGAAACACCATATATTTT
CASSADRGGNTIYF
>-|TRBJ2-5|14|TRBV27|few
TGTGCCAGCAGTTTATTACTCGGGGGAGAGACCCAGTACTTC
CASSLLLGGETQYF
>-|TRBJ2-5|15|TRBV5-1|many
TGCGCCAGCAGCTTGAGCTTGGGGAGCCAAGAGACCCAGTACTTC
CASSLSLGSQETQYF
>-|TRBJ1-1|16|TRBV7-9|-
TGTGCCAGCAGTACCTCTGGGGCAGGGGTGAACACTGAAGCTTTCTTT
CASSTSGAGVNTEAFF
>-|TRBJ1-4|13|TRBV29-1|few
TGCAGCGTTGACGTGGGGGCCGAAGAAAAACTGTTTTTT
CSVDVGAEEKLFF
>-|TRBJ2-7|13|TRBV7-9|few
TGTGCCAGCAGCTCCGGACATACCTACGAGCAGTACTTC
CASSSGHTYEQYF
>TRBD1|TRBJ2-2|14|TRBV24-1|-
TGTGCCTCCCAGGGACAGGGAGCGACCGGGGAGCTGTTTTTT
CASQGQGATGELFF
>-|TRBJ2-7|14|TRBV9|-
TGTGCCAGCAGCGTAGAAGGGGTACCCTACGAGCAGTACTTC
CASSVEGVPYEQYF
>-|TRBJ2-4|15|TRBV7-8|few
TGTGCCAGCAGCCCGGGGGCGGGCACCAAAAACATTCAGTACTTC
CASSPGAGTKNIQYF
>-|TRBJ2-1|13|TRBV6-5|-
TGTGCCAGCAGTTACTCGAGAGTCAATGAGCAGTTCTTC
CASSYSRVNEQFF
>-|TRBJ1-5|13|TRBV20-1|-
TGCAGTGCAACATCGGGCAGTCGGCAGCCCCAGCATTTT
CSATSGSRQPQHF
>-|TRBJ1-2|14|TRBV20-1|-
TGCAGTGCTAGAGGACTAGCAGGGTCGGAAGGCTACACCTTC
CSARGLAGSEGYTF
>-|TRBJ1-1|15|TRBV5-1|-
TGCGCCAGCAGCCCCGGATATATCAGGGGAACTGAAGCTTTCTTT
CASSPGYIRGTEAFF
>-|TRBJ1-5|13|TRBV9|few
TGTGCCAGCAGCGCGTCGATAGGTCAGCCCCAGCATTTT
CASSASIGQPQHF
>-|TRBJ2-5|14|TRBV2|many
TGTGCCAGCAGTGATTTAACCGTAATGGAGACCCAGTACTTC
CASSDLTVMETQYF
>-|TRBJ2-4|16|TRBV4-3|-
TGCGCCAGCAGCCAGGATCTGATTCTAGCCAAAAACATTCAGTACTTC
CASSQDLILAKNIQYF
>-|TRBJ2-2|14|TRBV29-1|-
TGCAGCGTTTCGGGCGTCGTTGAGATCGGGGAGCTGTTTTTT
CSVSGVVEIGELFF
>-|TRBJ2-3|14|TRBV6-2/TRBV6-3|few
TGTGCCAGCAGCCGGGCGGGGGCGGTAGATACGCAGTATTTT
CASSRAGAVDTQYF
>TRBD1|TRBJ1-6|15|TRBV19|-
TGTGCCAGTCGGGGACCGACAGGGGGCCGTTCACCCCTCCACTTT
CASRGPTGGRSPLHF
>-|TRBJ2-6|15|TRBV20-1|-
TGCAGTGCTAGGGGGGACCTTTCTGGGGCCAACGTCCTGACTTTC
CSARGDLSGANVLTF
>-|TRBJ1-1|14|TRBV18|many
TGTGCCAGCTCACCTTCTAGGGGCGGGACTGAAGCTTTCTTT
CASSPSRGGTEAFF
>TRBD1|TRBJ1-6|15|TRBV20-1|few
TGCAGTGCTAGGCGGACAGGGTACAATAATTCACCCCTCCACTTT
CSARRTGYNNSPLHF
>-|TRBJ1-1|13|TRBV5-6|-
TGTGCCAGCAGCTTTAACCTCCTCGTTGAAGCTTTCTTT
CASSFNLLVEAFF
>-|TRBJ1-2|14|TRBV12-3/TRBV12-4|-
TGTGCCAGCAGTTTGCGGGGGCCCTACTATGGCTACACCTTC
CASSLRGPYYGYTF
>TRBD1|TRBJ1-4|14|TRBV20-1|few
TGCAGTGCCCACGACAGGGGTTCGAATGAAAAACTGTTTTTT
CSAHDRGSNEKLFF
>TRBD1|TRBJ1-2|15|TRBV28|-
TGTGCCAGCAATTTACCTACGACAGGGGGGAATGGCTACACCTTC
CASNLPTTGGNGYTF
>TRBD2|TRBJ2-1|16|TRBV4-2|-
TGTGCCAGCAGCCAAGAGGTAGCGGGGGGGGCCTTACAGCAGTTCTTC
CASSQEVAGGALQQFF
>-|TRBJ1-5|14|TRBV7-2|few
TGTGCCAGCAGCTTACGCGGGGTGGATCAGCCCCAGCATTTT
CASSLRGVDQPQHF
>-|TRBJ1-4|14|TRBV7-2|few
TGTGCCAGCAGCTTATCCCCTGCAGGGGAAAAACTGTTTTTT
CASSLSPAGEKLFF
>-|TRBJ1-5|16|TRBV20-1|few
TGCAGTGCTAGAGATTGGGCCGTATCTAGCAATCAGCCCCAGCATTTT
CSARDWAVSSNQPQHF
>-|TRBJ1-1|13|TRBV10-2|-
TGCGCCAGCAGTGATCCAACAGGGAAGGAAGCTTTCTTT
CASSDPTGKEAFF
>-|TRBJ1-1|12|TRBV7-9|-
TGTGCCAGCAGGTGGGGATTCGCTGAAGCTTTCTTT
CASRWGFAEAFF
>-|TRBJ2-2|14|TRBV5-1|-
TGCGCCAGCAGCCCCAGGGGGAACACCGGGGAGCTGTTTTTT
CASSPRGNTGELFF
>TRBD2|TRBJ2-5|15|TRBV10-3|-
TGTGCCATCAGTTCAACTAGCGGGGGGATCGAGACCCAGTACTTC
CAISSTSGGIETQYF
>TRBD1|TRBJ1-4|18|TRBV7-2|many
TGTGCCAGCAGCTTAAGGAGACAGGGGGCGCTTACTAATGAAAAACTGTTTTTT
CASSLRRQGALTNEKLFF
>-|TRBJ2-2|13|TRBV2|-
TGTGCCAGCAGTGAAGGCTGGCGCGGGGAGCTGTTTTTT
CASSEGWRGELFF
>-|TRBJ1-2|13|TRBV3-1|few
TGTGCCAGCAGCCAAGCAGGGGAGGCTGGCTACACCTTC
CASSQAGEAGYTF
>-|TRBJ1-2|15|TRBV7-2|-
TGTGCCAGCAGCTTAGTCCACGGAGCGAGTTATGGCTACACCTTC
CASSLVHGASYGYTF
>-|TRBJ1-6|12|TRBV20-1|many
TGCAGTGCTAGTCGGGGGGGTTCACCCCTCCACTTT
CSASRGGSPLHF
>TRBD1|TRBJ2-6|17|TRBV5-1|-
TGCGCCAGCAGCTCCCGGACAGGGGGCTTTGGGGCCAACGTCCTGACTTTC
CASSSRTGGFGANVLTF
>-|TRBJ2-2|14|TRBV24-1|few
TGTGCCACCAGCCCGAAGGGGCACACCGGGGAGCTGTTTTTT
CATSPKGHTGELFF
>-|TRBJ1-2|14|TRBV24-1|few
TGTGCCACCAGTGATCGACAGACTAACTATGGCTACACCTTC
CATSDRQTNYGYTF
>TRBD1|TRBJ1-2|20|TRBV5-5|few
TGTGCCAGCAGCTTGCCCATCCACAACAGGGGCTCTTTTTCTAACTATGGCTACACCTTC
CASSLPIHNRGSFSNYGYTF
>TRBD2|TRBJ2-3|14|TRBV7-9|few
TGTGCCAGCAGGACGGGAGGGTTCCCAGATACGCAGTATTTT
CASRTGGFPDTQYF
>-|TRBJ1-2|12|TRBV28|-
TGTGCCAGCAGTTCTGGACTCTATGGCTACACCTTC
CASSSGLYGYTF
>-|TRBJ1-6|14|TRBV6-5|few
TGTGCCAGCAGTCGGCAGGGGTTAAGGTCACCCCTCCACTTT
CASSRQGLRSPLHF
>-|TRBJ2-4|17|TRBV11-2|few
TGTGCCAGCAGCTTAGTGGCAGAGACACTAGCCAAAAACATTCAGTACTTC
CASSLVAETLAKNIQYF
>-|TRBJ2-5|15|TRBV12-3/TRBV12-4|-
TGTGCCAGCAAGGGCCAGGGAAATTACCAAGAGACCCAGTACTTC
CASKGQGNYQETQYF
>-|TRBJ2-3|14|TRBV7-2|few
TGTGCCAGCAGCCCGTTAGTGGGCACAGATACGCAGTATTTT
CASSPLVGTDTQYF
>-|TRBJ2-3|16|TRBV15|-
TGTGCCACCAGCAGAGGCTCAGGGGTAGACACAGATACGCAGTATTTT
CATSRGSGVDTDTQYF
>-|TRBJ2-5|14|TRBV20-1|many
TGCAGTGCGAGACAGGCGATGTTACAAGAGACCCAGTACTTC
CSARQAMLQETQYF
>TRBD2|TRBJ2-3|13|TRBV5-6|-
TGTGCCACCAGCGGGGGGGCCTCAGATACGCAGTATTTT
CATSGGASDTQYF
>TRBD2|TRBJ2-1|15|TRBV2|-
TGTGCCAGCAGTGAAGCGGCGGGGGGGAACAATGAGCAGTTCTTC
CASSEAAGGNNEQFF
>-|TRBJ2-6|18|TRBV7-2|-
TGTGCCAGCAGCTTAGAGGGGGGCTATTCCTCTGGGGCCAACGTCCTGACTTTC
CASSLEGGYSSGANVLTF
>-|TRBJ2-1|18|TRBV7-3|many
TGTGCCAGCAGCTTATATCCGCTACGAGAGGCTGGGTACAATGAGCAGTTCTTC
CASSLYPLREAGYNEQFF
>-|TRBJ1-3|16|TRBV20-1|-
TGCAGTGCTAGAGATCCCGGTCACCACTCTGGAAACACCATATATTTT
CSARDPGHHSGNTIYF